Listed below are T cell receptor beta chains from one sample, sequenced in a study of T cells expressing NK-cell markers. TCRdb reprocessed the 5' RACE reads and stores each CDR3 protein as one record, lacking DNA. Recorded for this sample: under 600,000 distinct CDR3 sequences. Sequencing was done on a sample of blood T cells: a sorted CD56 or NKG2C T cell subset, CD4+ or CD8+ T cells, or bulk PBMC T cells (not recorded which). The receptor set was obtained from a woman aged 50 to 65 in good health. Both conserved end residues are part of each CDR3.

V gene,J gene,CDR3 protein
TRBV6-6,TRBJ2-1,CASTSQREGRNEQFF
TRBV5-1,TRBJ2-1,CASGTGVRNEQFF
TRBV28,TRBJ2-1,CASPGGGEQFF
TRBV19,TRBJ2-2,CASSIMPSGKNTGELFF
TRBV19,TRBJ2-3,CASSMDRVSTDTQYF
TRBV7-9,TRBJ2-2,CASSSPGRTFGELFF
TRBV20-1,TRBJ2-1,CSATRGAERNEQFF
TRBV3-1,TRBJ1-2,CASSRTNGYTF
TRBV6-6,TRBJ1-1,CASLPGHGEAFF
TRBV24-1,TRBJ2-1,CATKGLAGAGEQFF
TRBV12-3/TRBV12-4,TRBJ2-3,CASSLLLNTDTQYF
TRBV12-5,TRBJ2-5,CASGLPRRLAGVGETQYF
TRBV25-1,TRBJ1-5,CASSEDRTGVVGNQPQHF
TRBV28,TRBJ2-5,CASSGQWETQYF
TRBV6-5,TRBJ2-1,CASSYSAGLNEQFF